This section outlines one T cell receptor (beta chain) sequence together with its context. Its matching antigen is unknown. CD45RO negativity and positive selection for CCR7 defined naive CD8 cells, a population that excluded terminally differentiated effector memory CD45RA+ cells. This sample was taken from a study of shared clonotypes between healthy human individuals. Study summary: Per-donor plates numbered three CD4 naive, three CD4 memory, two CD8 naive and one CD8 memory.

General study results and limits: Rarefaction showed that sequencing of sorted subsets was incomplete (despite large depth).

With V trimmed by 2 bases and J by 2 bases, 8 bases remained unmatched. Germline V gene lookup returns CDR1 SGHVS and CDR2 FNYEAQ. The CDR3 contains 18 residues. Measured with immunoSEQ multiplex PCR; TCRdb has only the in-frame clones, and not every one. The sample lists roughly 770,000 clones, around 96% occurring once. V gene TRBV7-6 combines with J gene TRBJ2-3; 12 bases line up with TRBD2. The source of this sequence is a man aged 25-45 years in good health. Sequenced sample: naive CD8+ T cells sorted from blood. CDR3 protein: CASSLSLLAGGPTDTQYF. CDR3 bases: TGTGCCAGCAGCTTAAGCCTCCTAGCGGGAGGGCCCACAGATACGCAGTATTTT.